Detailed here is one T cell receptor (beta chain). All donors were Caucasian adults living in Nashville, Tennessee. This specimen comes from a study of shared clonotypes between healthy human individuals. In the study overall: Samples came from a couple of female and a few male donors aged 18 to 49.

In germline, CDR1 is MDHEN, CDR2 SYDVKM. This CDR3 region has 14 residues. The germline V and J ends were trimmed by 6 bases and 0 bases, with 9 bases remaining between them. Sequenced by immunoSEQ multiplex PCR; TCRdb stores in-frame clones only, minus some. The profile shows 450,000 to 500,000 clones, around 73% of them singletons. Material for sequencing was PBMCs. This clonotype was obtained from a woman between 35 and 50 years old in good health. Some clones in this sample may be carry-over from other donors' samples. This chain uses TRBV28 with TRBJ1-3; D is perhaps TRBD1 (6 bases). In DNA form, the CDR3 reads TGTGCCAGCAGGGCGACAGGCTCTGGAAACACCATATATTTT. As protein: CASRATGSGNTIYF.